The next 27 T cell receptor beta chains were all read from a single sample in a study of blood T cell repertoires in COVID-19. Sequencing used immunoSEQ multiplex PCR; TCRdb keeps in-frame clones, though not all of them. In the table there are fewer than 200,000 clones, approximately 85% of which are singletons. Sequenced input: PBMCs or T cells enriched from blood (not recorded which). The receptors here all came from a young woman who had recovered from COVID-19.

In regard to this clone: Sequence at one end of the junction differs from germline and may be a read error. This chain connects TRBV6-5 to TRBJ1-2; 7 bases align to TRBD1. Per the germline V gene, CDR1 is MNHEY and CDR2 is SVGAGI. CDR3 length: 15 amino acids. CDR3 loop: CASSYSTGTLLQEDF. The CDR3 nucleotides are TGTGCCAGCAGTTACTCGACAGGGACTCTCCTCCAAGAAGACTTC.

The V call is TRBV28, the J call TRBJ1-6; D may be TRBD1 (6 bases). The V and J ends lost 3 bases and 6 bases respectively, with 12 bases between them. The CDR3 spans 15 residues. The germline gives CDR1 MDHEN, CDR2 SYDVKM. CDR3 nucleotides: TGTGCCAGCAGTTTCCGCGGGGGCCCTAATTCACCCCTCCACTTT. Protein: CASSFRGGPNSPLHF.

The J gene is TRBJ2-2, the V gene TRBV19; TRBD2 is a possible D gene (6 bases). CDR3 size: 12 residues. CDR1 and CDR2 (germline): LNHDA, SQIVND (reference sequence). V lost 6 bases and J lost 7, with 9 bases in between. The CDR3 region has the DNA TGTGCCAGTAGCACTAGCATCGGGGAGCTGTTTTTT. Translation: CASSTSIGELFF.

The chain couples TRBV7-8 to TRBJ2-3; the D gene is possibly TRBD1 (6 bases). This CDR3 region has 15 residues. The V gene's germline CDR1 is SGHVS and CDR2 FQNEAQ. V dropped 5 bases and J dropped 0 bases, with 12 bases sitting between them. In DNA form, the CDR3 reads TGTGCCAGCAGCCCTCGGACAGTTAGCACAGATACGCAGTATTTT. This codes for CASSPRTVSTDTQYF.

This rearrangement joins TRBV5-1 to TRBJ2-7; 9 bases are a match to TRBD1. Germline V gives CDR1 SGHRS, CDR2 YFSETQ. CDR3 length: 14 residues. V shed 4 bases and J 1 base; nucleotides not matched to a gene: 3. In DNA, the CDR3 is TGCGCCAGCAGCGCCGGGACAGGGTCCTACGAGCAGTACTTC. Its translation: CASSAGTGSYEQYF.

This clone was found once. V and J are TRBV10-2 and TRBJ2-5, with TRBD1 matching 7 bases. J gave up 5 bases and V 5 bases, and 8 bases lay outside the gene matches. This CDR3 is built from 14 residues. Germline CDR1 reads WSHSY; CDR2 reads SAAADI. The chain's CDR3 is CASSLQGPDETQYF. CDR3 DNA: TGCGCCAGCAGTTTACAGGGGCCGGATGAGACCCAGTACTTC.

J is TRBJ1-1 and V is TRBV7-6, with TRBD1 matching 10 bases. V dropped 4 bases and J dropped 3; count of bases not matched to a gene: 5. This CDR3 has 15 amino acids. The germline V gene has CDR1 SGHVS and CDR2 FNYEAQ. The CDR3 DNA sequence: TGTGCCAGCAGCTCCGGGACAGGGGATTACACTGAAGCTTTCTTT. It specifies CASSSGTGDYTEAFF.

The chain uses TRBV27 and TRBJ2-5; D may be TRBD1 (5 bases). Germline V gives CDR1 MNHEY, CDR2 SMNVEV (reference sequence). The CDR3 covers 13 residues. V was shortened by 4 bases and J by 7 bases, with 13 bases between the two germline ends. In DNA, the CDR3 is TGTGCCAGCAGTTCGGCGGACCAGGGGACCCAGTACTTC. Its translation: CASSSADQGTQYF.

This chain connects TRBV19 to TRBJ1-2, with TRBD1 matching 9 bases. From germline, CDR1 is LNHDA and CDR2 SQIVND (reference sequence). The V gene end was trimmed by 5 bases and the J gene end by 7 bases; junction bases not matched to a gene: 8. The CDR3 is 14 residues long. CDR3 region: CASSPQQGAGGYTF. As DNA, the CDR3 is TGTGCCAGTAGTCCCCAACAGGGGGCGGGTGGCTACACCTTC.

The chain recombines TRBV29-1 with TRBJ2-1; D is undetermined. The CDR3 sequence is 13 residues long. V lost 4 bases, J lost 7 bases, and 14 bases lay in between. The germline CDR1 and CDR2 sequences are SQVTM and ANQGSEA. This CDR3 reads CSVGVAVINEQFF. Here the CDR3 DNA reads TGCAGCGTTGGTGTAGCCGTTATAAATGAGCAGTTCTTC.

V and J are TRBV4-1 and TRBJ1-3; D is uncertain. The CDR3 spans 15 residues. Germline CDR1 reads MGHRA; CDR2 reads YSYEKL. With 1 base removed from V and 0 bases from J, the gap between germline ends came to 7 bases. DNA of the CDR3: TGCGCCAGCAGCCAAGTGGGAGTCTCTGGAAACACCATATATTTT. This gives the protein CASSQVGVSGNTIYF.

This sequence joins TRBV2 and TRBJ1-2; no clear D. Germline V lookup: CDR1 SNHLY, CDR2 FYNNEI. Trimming removed 2 bases at V and 8 bases at J, with 15 bases between. This CDR3 region has 14 residues. As DNA, the CDR3 is TGTGCCAGCAGTGAAACCCCCGGGTTCGGCGGCTACACCTTC. This gives the protein CASSETPGFGGYTF.

This clone was recorded a few times. V is TRBV4-3 and J is TRBJ1-5; 7 nucleotides align to TRBD1. Germline CDR1 reads LGHNA; CDR2 reads YSLEER. This CDR3 region has 14 residues. The junction had 3 bases not matched to a gene; V was cut back by 3 bases and J by 4 bases. The CDR3 bases are TGCGCCAGCAGCCATGGACAGGAGAATCAGCCCCAGCATTTT. This encodes CASSHGQENQPQHF.

With respect to this clone: Other DNA sequences from this sample encode an identical CDR3 as well. This chain joins TRBV28 and TRBJ1-1; perhaps TRBD1 as D (5 bases). This CDR3 comprises 13 residues. Germline assignment: CDR1 MDHEN and CDR2 SYDVKM. Trimming removed 2 bases from V and 1 base from J, with 5 bases in between. CDR3 region: CASSLRGNTEAFF. CDR3 bases: TGTGCCAGCAGTTTAAGGGGGAACACTGAAGCTTTCTTT.

V and J are TRBV24-1 and TRBJ2-3, with 7 positions matching TRBD2. Trimming removed 4 bases from V and 2 bases from J; junction bases left unmatched: 5. Germline CDR1 and CDR2: KGHDR and SFDVKD. CDR3 length equals 15 residues. The CDR3 nucleotides are TGTGCCACCAGTGACTCTAGCGGATACACAGATACGCAGTATTTT. As protein: CATSDSSGYTDTQYF.

This clone has only a few counts. This chain connects TRBV2 to TRBJ1-2; D is unclear. V was pared by 4 bases and J by 6 bases, with 6 bases between. Germline CDR1 is SNHLY and CDR2 is FYNNEI. There are 11 residues in the CDR3. CDR3: CASSGGDGYTF. The CDR3 DNA is TGTGCCAGCAGTGGAGGAGATGGCTACACCTTC. Full variable domain (rest looked up from reference TRBV2 and TRBJ1-2): EPEVTQTPSHQVTQMGQEVILRCVPISNHLYFYWYRQILGQKVEFLVSFYNNEISEKSEIFDDQFSVERPDGSNFTLKIRSTKLEDSAMYFCASSGGDGYTFGSGTRLTVV.

The gene calls are TRBV18 and TRBJ1-2; no clear D. CDR1 and CDR2 from the germline V gene are KGHSH and LQKENI. The CDR3 is made up of 15 amino acids. Trimming removed 0 bases from V and 2 bases from J, with 10 bases in between. CDR3 coding DNA: TGTGCCAGCTCACCACCCGGGGTAGGCAACTATGGCTACACCTTC. This gives the protein CASSPPGVGNYGYTF.

The chain joins TRBV11-3 to TRBJ1-1, with D maybe TRBD1 (6 bases). Trimming removed 5 bases from V and 5 bases from J, with 18 bases in between. This CDR3 contains 15 residues. CDR1 is SGHNT and CDR2 is YENEEA in the germline V gene. In DNA, the CDR3 is TGTGCCAGCAGCCAGGGGACGGCTGAAGGAACTGAAGCTTTCTTT. Translation gives CASSQGTAEGTEAFF.

The chain employs TRBV18 and TRBJ2-6; 8 positions match TRBD1. The length of the CDR3 is 18 residues. Germline V CDR1 and CDR2: KGHSH, LQKENI. After removal of 3 bases from V and 1 base from J, the junction contained 8 bases not matched to a gene. The CDR3 here is CASSPMTGEGSGANVLTF. As DNA, the CDR3 is TGTGCCAGCTCACCCATGACAGGGGAAGGGTCTGGGGCCAACGTCCTGACTTTC.

The gene calls are TRBV29-1 and TRBJ2-5, with 9 nucleotides matching TRBD2. CDR3 length: 13 residues. CDR1 and CDR2 from the germline V gene are SQVTM and ANQGSEA. J was trimmed by 4 bases and V by 3 bases; bases with no gene match: 3. Here the CDR3 reads CSVDLREGETQYF. CDR3 nucleotides: TGCAGCGTTGACCTGCGGGAGGGAGAGACCCAGTACTTC.

The chain employs TRBV6-6 and TRBJ1-1; D perhaps matches TRBD1 (6 bases). CDR3 length: 16 residues. CDR1 and CDR2 from the germline V gene are MNHNY and SVGAGI (reference sequence). The germline V and J ends were trimmed by 6 bases and 2 bases, with 19 bases remaining between them. CDR3 nucleotides: TGTGCCAGCAGGAGGATACAGGGAGGGGGAAACACTGAAGCTTTCTTT. It encodes CASRRIQGGGNTEAFF.

The chain has TRBV5-4 and TRBJ2-2; TRBD2 might be the D (6 bases). Looked up from germline, CDR1 is SGHNT and CDR2 is YYREEE (reference sequence). This CDR3 spans 17 amino acids. V lost 4 bases and J lost 1, with 17 bases in between. The CDR3: CASSAGSRAGNTGELFF. The CDR3 region has the DNA TGTGCCAGCAGCGCGGGAAGTAGGGCCGGGAACACCGGGGAGCTGTTTTTT.

The chain carries TRBV28 and TRBJ1-5; a weak D match, TRBD1 (5 bases). CDR1 and CDR2 from the germline V gene are MDHEN and SYDVKM. V dropped 5 bases and J dropped 5 bases, with 13 bases sitting between them. The CDR3 spans 14 residues. CDR3 loop: CASSRLDSDQPQHF. DNA for the CDR3: TGTGCCAGCAGTCGACTTGACAGTGATCAGCCCCAGCATTTT.

V and J are TRBV28 and TRBJ2-2; the D gene is possibly TRBD1 (5 bases). Between the trimmed V and J ends, which lost 1 base and 0 bases, there was a span of 12 bases. Germline V gene sequence: CDR1 MDHEN, CDR2 SYDVKM. This CDR3 contains 17 residues. The CDR3 DNA follows: TGTGCCAGCAGTTTATTCGGCAAAGGGGCGAACACCGGGGAGCTGTTTTTT. Translating gives CASSLFGKGANTGELFF.

V gene TRBV6-5 combines with J gene TRBJ1-2; possibly TRBD1 for D (5 bases). CDR1 is MNHEY, CDR2 SVGAGI, per germline. The V and J ends lost 6 bases and 4 bases respectively, with 15 bases between them. CDR3 size: 14 residues. CDR3 sequence (DNA): TGTGCCAGCAGCGACGATGACAGAGTCTATGGCTACACCTTC. It yields the protein CASSDDDRVYGYTF.

V gene TRBV18 combines with J gene TRBJ1-1; unclear D gene. CDR1 and CDR2 from the germline V gene are KGHSH and LQKENI. The CDR3 has 15 amino acids. Trimming took off 6 bases at V and 2 bases at J, with 16 bases between the two ends. Written as DNA, the CDR3 is TGTGCCAGCTCCCCCGGGTCCACCGATAACACTGAAGCTTTCTTT. Residues: CASSPGSTDNTEAFF.

A few counts support this clone. V gene TRBV11-3 combines with J gene TRBJ2-3; 7 bases agree with TRBD2. The CDR3 sequence is 15 residues long. Unmatched junction bases numbered 7, after V lost 1 base and J lost 6 bases. The germline V gene has CDR1 SGHNT and CDR2 YENEEA. The CDR3: CASSLGAGAGDTQYF. CDR3 nucleotide sequence: TGTGCCAGCAGCTTAGGGGCGGGAGCTGGTGATACGCAGTATTTT.